The 7 T cell receptor beta chains below come from one sample, sequenced in a study of T cell responses to AZD1222 COVID-19 vaccine. The protocol was immunoSEQ multiplex PCR, while the TCRdb copy is restricted to in-frame clones and leaves out a portion. The sample has about 89,000 clones, about 86% seen once. The source was peripheral blood, collected 28 days after the second AZD1222 dose. Every receptor here comes from an adult who received the AZD1222 COVID-19 vaccine.

The chain is built from TRBV15 and TRBJ1-5; perhaps TRBD1 as D (5 bases). V was cut by 5 bases and J by 7 bases, with 24 bases left in between. The CDR3 length is 17 residues. CDR1 is LNHNV and CDR2 is YYDKDF in the germline V gene (reference sequence). The CDR3 here is CATSGGHSGALGQPQHF. The CDR3 DNA sequence: TGTGCCACCAGCGGAGGACATAGCGGAGCCTTAGGACAGCCCCAGCATTTT.

A single count supports this clone. The V gene is TRBV5-5, the J gene TRBJ2-1, with TRBD1 identical over 9 bases. Trimming cost V 0 bases and J 7 bases; bases outside gene matches: 11. CDR1 and CDR2 from the germline V gene are SGHKS and YYEKEE (reference sequence). The CDR3 spans 17 residues. The CDR3: CASSLGLGTGSRNEQFF. The DNA for the CDR3 is TGTGCCAGCAGCTTGGGGCTTGGGACAGGGTCCCGAAATGAGCAGTTCTTC.

The gene calls are TRBV28 and TRBJ2-6; possibly TRBD1 for D (5 bases). Germline V CDR1 and CDR2: MDHEN, SYDVKM. Trimming shortened V by 6 bases and J by 2 bases, and 8 bases separated the two germline ends. The CDR3 is 14 residues long. The CDR3 here is CASREGAGANVLTF. The CDR3 bases are TGTGCCAGCAGGGAAGGGGCTGGGGCCAACGTCCTGACTTTC.

This chain joins TRBV9 and TRBJ1-2, with no clear D. V lost 3 bases and J 1 base, leaving 1 base between the germline ends. CDR1 and CDR2 from the germline V gene are SGDLS and YYNGEE. The CDR3 sequence is 11 residues long. The CDR3 loop is CASSDNYGYTF. CDR3 sequence (DNA): TGTGCCAGCAGCGATAACTATGGCTACACCTTC.

The V gene is TRBV14, the J gene TRBJ1-1, with 7 bases lining up with TRBD1. J gave up 4 bases and V 3 bases, and 8 bases lay outside the gene matches. The CDR3 is made up of 15 amino acids. Germline V gene sequence: CDR1 SGHDN, CDR2 FVKESK. CDR3 loop: CASSQYSGGATEAFF. DNA for the CDR3: TGTGCCAGCAGCCAGTATTCAGGGGGAGCCACTGAAGCTTTCTTT.

The CDR3 DNA reads as TGCGCCAGCAGTGATGGACTAGCGGAGTACTCCTACGAGCAGTACTTC. It encodes CASSDGLAEYSYEQYF. The chain links TRBV10-1 to TRBJ2-7; 10 bases align to TRBD2. The germline V gene has CDR1 WNHNN and CDR2 SYGVQD (reference sequence). Trimming cost V 3 bases and J 0 bases; bases outside gene matches: 5. CDR3 length: 16 residues.

The chain links TRBV6-1 to TRBJ1-3, with 7 bases identical to TRBD1. The V gene end was trimmed by 3 bases and the J gene end by 1 base; junction bases not matched to a gene: 6. The CDR3 contains 16 residues. Looked up from germline, CDR1 is MNHNS and CDR2 is SASEGT. CDR3 nucleotide sequence: TGTGCCAGCAGTGAGGCCCAGGGGGGGTCTGGAAACACCATATATTTT. It encodes CASSEAQGGSGNTIYF.